Following are 17 T cell receptor beta chains from one sample sequenced in a study of T cells in localized non-small cell lung cancer. Method: immunoSEQ multiplex PCR; TCRdb's copy keeps in-frame clones and lacks some. The sample contains over 15,000 clones, about 91% of which appear only once. Sequencing was performed on peripheral blood, taken before any cancer treatment. These receptors all come from a female donor older than 55 with stage III squamous cell lung carcinoma.

The chain combines TRBV7-2 with TRBJ2-3; the match to TRBD1 covers 11 bases. The CDR3 covers 16 residues. With V trimmed by 5 bases and J by 2 bases, 6 bases remained unmatched. CDR1 and CDR2 from the germline V gene are SGHTA and FQGNSA. The DNA for the CDR3 is TGTGCCAGCAGCGCGGGACAGGGGGGCGCCACAGATACGCAGTATTTT. It yields the protein CASSAGQGGATDTQYF.

The chain employs TRBV18 and TRBJ2-7, with D possibly TRBD1 on 6 matching bases. The germline V gene has CDR1 KGHSH and CDR2 LQKENI. This CDR3 contains 15 residues. With 2 bases removed from V and 1 base from J, the gap between germline ends came to 12 bases. CDR3 DNA: TGTGCCAGCTCACCATCGAGACAGGCTTCCTACGAGCAGTACTTC. The encoded protein is CASSPSRQASYEQYF. Full variable domain (rest looked up from reference TRBV18 and TRBJ2-7): NAGVMQNPRHLVRRRGQEARLRCSPMKGHSHVYWYRQLPEEGLKFMVYLQKENIIDESGMPKERFSAEFPKEGPSILRIQQVVRGDSAAYFCASSPSRQASYEQYFGPGTRLTVT.

The J gene is TRBJ2-1, the V gene TRBV18, with 7 bases fitting TRBD2. Trimming cost V 3 bases and J 3 bases; bases outside gene matches: 14. Looked up from germline, CDR1 is KGHSH and CDR2 is LQKENI. The CDR3 length is 18 residues. CDR3 residues: CASSPFGTDSGNYNEQFF. In DNA form, the CDR3 reads TGTGCCAGCTCACCCTTTGGTACTGACAGCGGGAACTACAATGAGCAGTTCTTC.

The chain carries TRBV5-1 and TRBJ2-3; the D is unclear. The V and J ends lost 2 bases and 1 base respectively, with 8 bases between them. The CDR3 loop spans 14 amino acids. From germline, CDR1 is SGHRS and CDR2 YFSETQ. CDR3 DNA: TGCGCCAGCAGCTTTGTTGGGGGCACAGATACGCAGTATTTT. Translating gives CASSFVGGTDTQYF.

The chain is built from TRBV7-6 and TRBJ2-3; TRBD1 aligns across 8 bases. The CDR3 consists of 14 residues. The junction had 2 bases not matched to a gene; V was cut back by 2 bases and J by 4 bases. From germline, CDR1 is SGHVS and CDR2 FNYEAQ. Written as DNA, the CDR3 is TGTGCCAGCAGCTTACAGGGGGCTGCAGATACGCAGTATTTT. This sequence encodes CASSLQGAADTQYF.

V is TRBV7-2 and J is TRBJ2-1; no reliable D call. The CDR3 runs 15 residues. The V gene lost 1 base and the J gene lost 6 bases, with 13 bases spanning the gap. Germline assignment: CDR1 SGHTA and CDR2 FQGNSA. CDR3 loop: CASSLVVGFVNEQFF. As DNA, the CDR3 is TGTGCCAGCAGCTTAGTTGTAGGGTTTGTCAATGAGCAGTTCTTC. The full variable domain, rest sourced from reference TRBV7-2 and TRBJ2-1, is GAGVSQSPSNKVTEKGKDVELRCDPISGHTALYWYRQSLGQGLEFLIYFQGNSAPDKSGLPSDRFSAERTGGSVSTLTIQRTQQEDSAVYLCASSLVVGFVNEQFFGPGTRLTVL.

The rearrangement links TRBV28 to TRBJ2-4, with D possibly matching TRBD1 (5 bases). Between the trimmed V and J ends, which lost 6 bases and 11 bases, there was a span of 17 bases. This CDR3 is 13 amino acids long. The germline V gene has CDR1 MDHEN and CDR2 SYDVKM. The CDR3 sequence: CASRQWQGIVQYF. The CDR3 bases are TGTGCCAGCAGACAATGGCAGGGCATAGTTCAGTACTTC.

V and J are TRBV11-2 and TRBJ2-7; TRBD1 matches 7 bases. With 3 bases clipped from V and 3 bases from J, the junction kept 2 bases outside the gene matches. CDR3 length equals 13 residues. The V gene's germline CDR1 is SGHAT and CDR2 FQNNGV. The CDR3, as DNA: TGTGCCAGCAGCTTTAACAGGGGCTACGAGCAGTACTTC. Its protein is CASSFNRGYEQYF.

CDR3 loop: CASSTDRWNTEAFF. The CDR3 DNA is TGTGCCAGTAGTACAGACAGGTGGAACACTGAAGCTTTCTTT. The chain uses TRBV19 and TRBJ1-1, with a tentative D call TRBD1 (6 bases). The length of the CDR3 is 14 residues. Looked up from germline, CDR1 is LNHDA and CDR2 is SQIVND (reference sequence). V gave up 4 bases and J gave up 1 base, with 10 bases separating them.

The chain is built from TRBV7-6 and TRBJ2-6, with 10 nucleotides matching TRBD1. Trimming took 0 bases from V and 2 from J; bases not matched to a gene: 13. This CDR3 has 21 amino acids. Germline V gene data show CDR1 as SGHVS and CDR2 as FNYEAQ. The DNA of the CDR3 is TGTGCCAGCAGCTTAGCGACGACCTCGGGACAGGGGAGGACTGGGGCCAACGTCCTGACTTTC. Amino acids: CASSLATTSGQGRTGANVLTF.

The chain employs TRBV29-1 and TRBJ2-1, with TRBD2 identical over 14 bases. The CDR3 spans 13 residues. Germline lookup yields CDR1 SQVTM and CDR2 ANQGSEA. Trimming cost V 6 bases and J 10 bases; bases outside gene matches: 5. In DNA form, the CDR3 reads TGCAGCGTAGGACTAGCGGGAGGCGGCGAGCAGTTCTTC. As protein: CSVGLAGGGEQFF.

Worth noting for this clone: This sample also contains other DNA sequences that code for the same CDR3. V is TRBV2 and J is TRBJ2-5; 7 bases are a match to TRBD2. In germline, CDR1 is SNHLY, CDR2 FYNNEI. CDR3 size: 14 residues. V dropped 5 bases and J dropped 5; count of bases not matched to a gene: 8. The CDR3 loop reads CASSWGGGGETQYF. In nucleotides, the CDR3 is TGTGCCAGCAGTTGGGGGGGAGGTGGGGAGACCCAGTACTTC.

V and J are TRBV11-1 and TRBJ2-3; D is uncertain. The V gene's germline CDR1 is SGHAT and CDR2 FQDESV (reference sequence). The V end lost 11 bases, the J end lost 4 bases, and 13 bases lay between the germline ends. The CDR3 totals 12 residues. CDR3 amino acids: CAAGSQPDTQYF. Written as DNA, the CDR3 is TGTGCCGCCGGGTCACAACCAGATACGCAGTATTTT.

The chain joins TRBV7-9 to TRBJ1-5, with 7 positions matching TRBD1. CDR3 length equals 18 residues. J lost 5 bases, V lost 2 bases, and 15 bases had no gene match. In germline, CDR1 is SEHNR, CDR2 FQNEAQ (reference sequence). The CDR3 reads CASSLNWGALGQDQPQHF. The CDR3 bases are TGTGCCAGCAGCTTAAATTGGGGTGCCCTCGGACAGGATCAGCCCCAGCATTTT.

The CDR3 DNA reads as TGTGCCAGTAGGTCCCGGGACAGGGCGGTGGCCGGGGAGCTGTTTTTT. Translated, it gives CASRSRDRAVAGELFF. V usage is TRBV19 and J usage is TRBJ2-2, with 9 positions matching TRBD1. The CDR3 runs to 16 residues. The junction had 11 bases not matched to a gene; V was cut back by 6 bases and J by 6 bases. Germline CDR1 LNHDA, CDR2 SQIVND (reference sequence). Using reference TRBV19 and TRBJ2-2 for the parts outside the CDR3, the full variable domain is DGGITQSPKYLFRKEGQNVTLSCEQNLNHDAMYWYRQDPGQGLRLIYYSQIVNDFQKGDIAEGYSVSREKKESFPLTVTSAQKNPTAFYLCASRSRDRAVAGELFFGEGSRLTVL.

This chain links TRBV7-2 with TRBJ1-1; a possible D gene is TRBD1 (5 bases). Germline CDR1 is SGHTA and CDR2 is FQGNSA. Trimming cost V 1 base and J 10 bases, with 16 bases left between them. The CDR3 spans 14 residues. CDR3 loop: CASSLGRTPRRAFF. CDR3 DNA: TGTGCCAGCAGCTTAGGCCGGACACCCCGGAGAGCTTTCTTT.

J is TRBJ1-4 and V is TRBV6-1; no reliable D call. The V gene's germline CDR1 is MNHNS and CDR2 SASEGT. Trimming removed 0 bases from V and 10 bases from J, with 6 bases in between. The CDR3 extends over 12 amino acids. DNA for the CDR3: TGTGCCAGCAGTGAAGCTCTGGTAAAACTGTTTTTT. It encodes CASSEALVKLFF.